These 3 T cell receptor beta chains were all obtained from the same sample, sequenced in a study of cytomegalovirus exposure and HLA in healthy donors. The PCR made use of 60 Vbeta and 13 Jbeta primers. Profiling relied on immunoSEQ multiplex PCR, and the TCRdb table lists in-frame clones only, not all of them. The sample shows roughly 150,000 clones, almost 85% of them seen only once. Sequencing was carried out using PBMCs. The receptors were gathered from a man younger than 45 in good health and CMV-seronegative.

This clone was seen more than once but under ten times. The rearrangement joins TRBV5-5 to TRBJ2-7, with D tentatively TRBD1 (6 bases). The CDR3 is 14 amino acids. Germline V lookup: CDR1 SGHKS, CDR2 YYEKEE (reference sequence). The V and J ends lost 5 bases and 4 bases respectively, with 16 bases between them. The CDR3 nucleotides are TGTGCCAGCAGGGCCCCAGGGGTAACTTACGAGCAGTACTTC. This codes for CASRAPGVTYEQYF. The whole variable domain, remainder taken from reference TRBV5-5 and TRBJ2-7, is DAGVTQSPTHLIKTRGQQVTLRCSPISGHKSVSWYQQVLGQGPQFIFQYYEKEERGRGNFPDRFSARQFPNYSSELNVNALLLGDSALYLCASRAPGVTYEQYFGPGTRLTVT.

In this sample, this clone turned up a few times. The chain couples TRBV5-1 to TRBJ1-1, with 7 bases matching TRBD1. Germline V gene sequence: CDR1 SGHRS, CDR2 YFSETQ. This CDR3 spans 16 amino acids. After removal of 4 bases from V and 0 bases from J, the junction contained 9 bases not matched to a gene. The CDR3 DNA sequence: TGCGCCAGCAGCCCCCGGGACAGCAAGTTGAACACTGAAGCTTTCTTT. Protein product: CASSPRDSKLNTEAFF.

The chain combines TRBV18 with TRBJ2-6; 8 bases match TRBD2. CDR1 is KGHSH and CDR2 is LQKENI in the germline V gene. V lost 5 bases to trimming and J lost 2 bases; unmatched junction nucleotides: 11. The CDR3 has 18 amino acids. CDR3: CASSKVPGGLAGANVLTF. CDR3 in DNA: TGTGCCAGCTCAAAGGTTCCGGGGGGGTTGGCTGGGGCCAACGTCCTGACTTTC.